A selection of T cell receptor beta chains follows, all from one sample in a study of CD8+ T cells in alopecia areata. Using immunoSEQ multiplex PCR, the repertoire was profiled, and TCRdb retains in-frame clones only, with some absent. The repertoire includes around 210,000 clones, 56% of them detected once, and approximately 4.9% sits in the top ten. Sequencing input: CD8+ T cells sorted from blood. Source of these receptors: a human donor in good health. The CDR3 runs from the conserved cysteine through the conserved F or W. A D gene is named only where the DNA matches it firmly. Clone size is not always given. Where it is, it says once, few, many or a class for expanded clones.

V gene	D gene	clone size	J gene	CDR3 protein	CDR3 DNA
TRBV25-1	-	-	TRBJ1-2	CASSEGWKDGYTF	TGTGCCAGCAGTGAAGGGTGGAAGGATGGCTACACCTTC
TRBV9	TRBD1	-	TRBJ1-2	CASSVGQGDGYTF	TGTGCCAGCAGCGTAGGACAGGGTGATGGCTACACCTTC
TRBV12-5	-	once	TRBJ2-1	CASGLGPNENSQFF	TGTGCTAGTGGTTTGGGGCCCAACGAAAACTCGCAGTTCTTC
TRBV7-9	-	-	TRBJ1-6	CASSFTLGVNSPLHF	TGTGCCAGCAGCTTCACCCTTGGTGTCAATTCACCCCTCCACTTT
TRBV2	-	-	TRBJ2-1	CASSGSSLDEQFF	TGTGCCAGCAGTGGCAGTAGCCTTGATGAGCAGTTCTTC
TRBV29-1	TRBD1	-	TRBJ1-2	CSVAPAPRRGDYGYTF	TGCAGCGTGGCCCCGGCCCCGCGCAGGGGGGACTATGGCTACACCTTC
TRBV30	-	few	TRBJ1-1	CAWREGSGNTEAFF	TGTGCCTGGAGAGAGGGATCAGGGAACACTGAAGCTTTCTTT
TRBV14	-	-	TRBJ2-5	CASSQGDHGGRETQYF	TGTGCCAGCAGCCAAGGGGATCACGGCGGTCGAGAGACCCAGTACTTC
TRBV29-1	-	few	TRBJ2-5	CSVSTMSQETQYF	TGCAGCGTTTCAACGATGTCGCAAGAGACCCAGTACTTC
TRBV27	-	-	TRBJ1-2	CASSFLPGSLGVENGYTF	TGTGCCAGCAGTTTCCTCCCAGGGTCTCTAGGTGTTGAAAATGGCTACACCTTC
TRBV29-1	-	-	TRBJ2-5	CSAQGGQETQYF	TGCAGCGCCCAGGGGGGGCAAGAGACCCAGTACTTC
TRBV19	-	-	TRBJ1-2	CASTRPGGGSYYGYTF	TGTGCCAGTACCCGCCCCGGGGGGGGCTCCTACTATGGCTACACCTTC
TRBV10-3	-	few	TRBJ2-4	CAISTDGAIAKNIQYF	TGTGCCATCAGTACCGACGGGGCAATAGCCAAAAACATTCAGTACTTC
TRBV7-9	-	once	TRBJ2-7	CASSFRDSYEQYF	TGTGCCAGCAGCTTCCGGGACTCCTACGAGCAGTACTTC
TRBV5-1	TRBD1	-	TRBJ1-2	CASSPGQGPILNYGYTF	TGCGCCAGCAGCCCGGGACAGGGGCCCATCCTTAACTATGGCTACACCTTC
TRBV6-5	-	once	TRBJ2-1	CASTHSGNEQFF	TGTGCCAGCACCCACTCAGGGAATGAGCAGTTCTTC
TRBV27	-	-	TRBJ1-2	CASSFGQTYGYTF	TGTGCCAGCAGTTTTGGACAAACCTATGGCTACACCTTC
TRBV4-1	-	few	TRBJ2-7	CASSQGPGTYEQYF	TGCGCCAGCAGCCAAGGTCCTGGGACCTACGAGCAGTACTTC
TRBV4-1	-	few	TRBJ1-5	CASSLEEEGPYSNQPQHF	TGCGCCAGCAGCCTCGAGGAGGAGGGGCCCTATAGCAATCAGCCCCAGCATTTT
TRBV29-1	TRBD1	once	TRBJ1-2	CSVDDRATF	TGCAGCGTTGATGACAGGGCCACCTTC
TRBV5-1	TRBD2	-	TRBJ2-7	CAGGAGGLGDEQYF	TGCGCCGGGGGAGCGGGGGGACTTGGAGACGAGCAGTACTTC
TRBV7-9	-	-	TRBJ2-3	CASSLVGAGTDTQYF	TGTGCCAGCAGCTTAGTGGGGGCCGGCACAGATACGCAGTATTTT
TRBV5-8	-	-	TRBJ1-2	CASSLRGGSTYGYTF	TGTGCCAGCAGCTTGAGAGGAGGCAGCACCTATGGCTACACCTTC
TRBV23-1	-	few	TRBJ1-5	CASSPRRRGGNQPQHF	TGCGCCAGCAGTCCCCGAAGAAGGGGAGGCAATCAGCCCCAGCATTTT
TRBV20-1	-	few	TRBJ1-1	CSAREQEAFF	TGCAGTGCTCGGGAGCAAGAAGCTTTCTTT
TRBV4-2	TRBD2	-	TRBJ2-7	CASSQVAGANYEQYF	TGTGCCAGCAGCCAAGTGGCGGGAGCTAACTACGAGCAGTACTTC
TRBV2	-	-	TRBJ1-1	CASSEAIGMRAFF	TGTGCCAGCAGTGAAGCGATAGGGATGAGAGCTTTCTTT
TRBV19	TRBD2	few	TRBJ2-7	CASSTLAGPPPEQYF	TGTGCCAGTAGTACACTAGCGGGGCCGCCCCCCGAGCAGTACTTC
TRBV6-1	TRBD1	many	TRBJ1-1	CASSARAGTGGTEAFF	TGTGCCAGCAGTGCTCGGGCTGGGACAGGGGGCACTGAAGCTTTCTTT
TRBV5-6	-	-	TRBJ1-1	CASSFGSTEAFF	TGTGCCAGCAGCTTCGGGTCCACTGAAGCTTTCTTT
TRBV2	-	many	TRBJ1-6	CASSEATDYNSPLHF	TGTGCCAGCAGTGAAGCGACAGACTATAATTCACCCCTCCACTTT
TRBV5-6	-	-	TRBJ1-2	CASSFGGGYTF	TGTGCCAGCAGCTTCGGGGGTGGCTACACCTTC
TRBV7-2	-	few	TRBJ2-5	CASSPSTSVAQYF	TGTGCCAGCAGCCCGTCGACCAGCGTGGCCCAGTACTTC
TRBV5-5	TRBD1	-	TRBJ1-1	CASSSEPDRVNTEAFF	TGTGCCAGCAGCAGCGAACCTGACAGGGTGAACACTGAAGCTTTCTTT
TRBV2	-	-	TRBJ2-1	CASSEGMSEQFF	TGTGCCAGCAGTGAAGGGATGTCTGAGCAGTTCTTC
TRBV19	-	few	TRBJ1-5	CASSTPAYSNQPQHF	TGTGCCAGTAGTACCCCCGCATATAGCAATCAGCCCCAGCATTTT
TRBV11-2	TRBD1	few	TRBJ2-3	CASSRGQGVTDTQYF	TGTGCCAGCAGCCGAGGACAGGGGGTGACAGATACGCAGTATTTT
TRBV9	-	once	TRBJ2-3	CASSVGDGDTQYF	TGTGCCAGCAGCGTAGGGGATGGAGATACGCAGTATTTT
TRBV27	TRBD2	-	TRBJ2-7	CASSKLGLAGVTYEQYF	TGTGCCAGCAGTAAACTGGGACTAGCGGGCGTAACCTACGAGCAGTACTTC
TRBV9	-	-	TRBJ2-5	CASSAGSGRETQYF	TGTGCCAGCAGCGCCGGGTCCGGCCGGGAGACCCAGTACTTC
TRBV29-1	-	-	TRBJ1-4	CRRSEKLFF	TGCAGGCGGTCGGAAAAACTGTTTTTT
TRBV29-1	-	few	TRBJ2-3	CSVEGSRTDTQYF	TGCAGCGTTGAAGGAAGTCGCACAGATACGCAGTATTTT
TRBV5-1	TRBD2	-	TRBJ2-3	CASSSASGGLYTDTQYF	TGCGCCAGCAGCTCGGCTAGCGGGGGACTTTACACAGATACGCAGTATTTT
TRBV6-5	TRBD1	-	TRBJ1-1	CASSLQGRATEAFF	TGTGCCAGCAGTTTACAGGGGAGGGCCACTGAAGCTTTCTTT
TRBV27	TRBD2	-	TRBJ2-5	CASSSPTGLAGRETQYF	TGTGCCAGCAGTTCGCCTACCGGGCTAGCGGGGAGGGAGACCCAGTACTTC
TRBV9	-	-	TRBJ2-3	CASSVASAGSTDTQYF	TGTGCCAGCAGCGTAGCGTCGGCGGGGAGCACAGATACGCAGTATTTT
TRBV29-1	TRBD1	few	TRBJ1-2	CSVATGDGYTF	TGCAGCGTAGCAACAGGGGATGGCTACACCTTC
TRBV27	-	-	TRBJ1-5	CASGGDSNQPQHF	TGTGCCAGCGGGGGGGATAGCAATCAGCCCCAGCATTTT